The clone carrying this TCR beta chain has at least ten counts. With 1 base clipped from V and 6 bases from J, the junction kept 4 bases outside the gene matches. This CDR3 has 15 residues. Germline V CDR1 and CDR2: DFQATT, SNEGSKA (reference sequence). This sample was taken from a study of read filtering for tumor transcriptome and immune sequencing. This library used 300 to 450 ng RNA and molecular barcoded adaptors spanning alpha/delta and beta/gamma chains. TCRdb used MiXCR to reprocess the reads, holding one entry per CDR3 protein. The sample consists of tens of thousands of distinct CDR3 sequences, roughly 15% of them appearing once.

The source is a donor aged 40 or older with multiple myeloma. The sequenced material came from a population of CD138-negative cells sorted from bone marrow. V is TRBV20-1 and J is TRBJ2-1; TRBD2 agrees at 12 bases. CDR3 DNA: TGCAGTGCTAGAGGCGCTAGCGGGAGGGCCAATGAGCAGTTCTTC. Protein: CSARGASGRANEQFF.